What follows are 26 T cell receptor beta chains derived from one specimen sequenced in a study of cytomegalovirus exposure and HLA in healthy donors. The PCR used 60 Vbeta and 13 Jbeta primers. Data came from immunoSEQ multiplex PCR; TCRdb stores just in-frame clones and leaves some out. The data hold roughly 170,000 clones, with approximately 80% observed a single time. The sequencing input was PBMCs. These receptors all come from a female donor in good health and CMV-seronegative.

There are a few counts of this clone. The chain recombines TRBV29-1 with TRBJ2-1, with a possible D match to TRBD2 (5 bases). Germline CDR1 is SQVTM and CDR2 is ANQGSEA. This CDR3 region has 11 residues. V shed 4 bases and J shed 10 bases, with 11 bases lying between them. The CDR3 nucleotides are TGCAGCGTTGGGCCTGAGCGGGAGCAGTTCTTC. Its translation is CSVGPEREQFF.

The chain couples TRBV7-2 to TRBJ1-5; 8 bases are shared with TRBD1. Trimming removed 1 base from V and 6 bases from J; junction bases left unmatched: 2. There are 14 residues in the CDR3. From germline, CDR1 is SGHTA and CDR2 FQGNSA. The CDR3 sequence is CASSLGQGAQPQHF. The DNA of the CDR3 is TGTGCCAGCAGCTTAGGTCAGGGGGCTCAGCCCCAGCATTTT.

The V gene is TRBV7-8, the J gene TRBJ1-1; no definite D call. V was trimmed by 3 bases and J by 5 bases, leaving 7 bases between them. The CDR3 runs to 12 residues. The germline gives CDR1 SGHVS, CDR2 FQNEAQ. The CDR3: CASSLAGTEAFF. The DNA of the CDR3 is TGTGCCAGCAGCTTGGCGGGAACTGAAGCTTTCTTT.

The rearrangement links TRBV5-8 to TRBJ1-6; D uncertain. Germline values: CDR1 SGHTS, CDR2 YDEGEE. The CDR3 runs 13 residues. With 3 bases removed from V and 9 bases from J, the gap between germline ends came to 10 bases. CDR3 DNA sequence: TGTGCCAGCAGCTCTGTCTCGAGTTCACCCCTCCACTTT. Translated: CASSSVSSSPLHF.

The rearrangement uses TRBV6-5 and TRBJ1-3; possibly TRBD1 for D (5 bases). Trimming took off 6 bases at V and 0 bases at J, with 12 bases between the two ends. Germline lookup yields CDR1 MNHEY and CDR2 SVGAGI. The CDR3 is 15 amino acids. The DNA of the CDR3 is TGTGCCAGCAGCCCGACAGAGAACTCTGGAAACACCATATATTTT. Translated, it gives CASSPTENSGNTIYF.

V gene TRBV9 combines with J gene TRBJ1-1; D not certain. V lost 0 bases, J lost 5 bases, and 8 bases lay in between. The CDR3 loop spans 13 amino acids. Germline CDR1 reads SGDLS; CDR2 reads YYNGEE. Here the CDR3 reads CASSVGTETEAFF. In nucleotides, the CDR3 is TGTGCCAGCAGCGTAGGAACGGAGACTGAAGCTTTCTTT.

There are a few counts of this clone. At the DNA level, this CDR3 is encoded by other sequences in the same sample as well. The DNA for the CDR3 is TGTGCCAGCAGCTCAGGACAGGGCACAGATACGCAGTATTTT. Translation gives CASSSGQGTDTQYF. The chain combines TRBV7-6 with TRBJ2-3; 7 bases fit TRBD1. The V and J ends lost 4 bases and 1 base, in that order; junction bases with no gene match: 2. The germline V gene encodes CDR1 SGHVS and CDR2 FNYEAQ. The CDR3 has 14 residues.

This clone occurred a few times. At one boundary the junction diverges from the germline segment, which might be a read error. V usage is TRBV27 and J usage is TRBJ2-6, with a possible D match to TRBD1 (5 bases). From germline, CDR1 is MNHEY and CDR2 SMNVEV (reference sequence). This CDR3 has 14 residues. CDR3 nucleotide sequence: TGTGCCAGCAGTCCCCTCCTTGGGGCCAACGGCCTGACTTTC. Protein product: CASSPLLGANGLTF.

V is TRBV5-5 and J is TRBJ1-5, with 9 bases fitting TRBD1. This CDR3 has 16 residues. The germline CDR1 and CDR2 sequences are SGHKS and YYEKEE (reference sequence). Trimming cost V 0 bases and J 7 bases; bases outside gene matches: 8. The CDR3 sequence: CASSLGDRVVSQPQHF. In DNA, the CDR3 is TGTGCCAGCAGCTTGGGGGACAGGGTCGTTAGCCAGCCCCAGCATTTT.

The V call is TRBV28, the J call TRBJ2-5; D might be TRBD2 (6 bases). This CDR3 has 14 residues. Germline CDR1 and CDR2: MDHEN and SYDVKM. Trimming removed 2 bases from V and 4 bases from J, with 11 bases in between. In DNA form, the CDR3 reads TGTGCCAGCAGTTTACCCTCCGGGGGAGAGACCCAGTACTTC. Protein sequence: CASSLPSGGETQYF.

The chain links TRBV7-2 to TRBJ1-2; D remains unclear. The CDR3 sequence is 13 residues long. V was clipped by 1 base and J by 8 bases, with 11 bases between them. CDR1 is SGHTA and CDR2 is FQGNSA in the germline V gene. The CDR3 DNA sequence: TGTGCCAGCAGCTTAGAGCCTTCCGGGGGCTACACCTTC. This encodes CASSLEPSGGYTF.

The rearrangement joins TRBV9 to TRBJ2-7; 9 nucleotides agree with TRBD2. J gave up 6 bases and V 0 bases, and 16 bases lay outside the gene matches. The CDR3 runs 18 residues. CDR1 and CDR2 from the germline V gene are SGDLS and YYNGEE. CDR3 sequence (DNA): TGTGCCAGCAGCGTAGGTTCCCGGTCGGCGGGAGGGCCCCTCGAGCAGTACTTC. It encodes CASSVGSRSAGGPLEQYF. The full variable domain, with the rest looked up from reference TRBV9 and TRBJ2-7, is DSGVTQTPKHLITATGQRVTLRCSPRSGDLSVYWYQQSLDQGLQFLIQYYNGEERAKGNILERFSAQQFPDLHSELNLSSLELGDSALYFCASSVGSRSAGGPLEQYFGPGTRLTVT.

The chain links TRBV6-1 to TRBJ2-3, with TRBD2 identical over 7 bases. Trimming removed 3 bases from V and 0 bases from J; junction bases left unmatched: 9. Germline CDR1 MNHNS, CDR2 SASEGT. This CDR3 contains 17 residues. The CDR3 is CASSETRGGTSTDTQYF. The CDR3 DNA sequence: TGTGCCAGCAGTGAGACCCGCGGGGGAACTAGCACAGATACGCAGTATTTT.

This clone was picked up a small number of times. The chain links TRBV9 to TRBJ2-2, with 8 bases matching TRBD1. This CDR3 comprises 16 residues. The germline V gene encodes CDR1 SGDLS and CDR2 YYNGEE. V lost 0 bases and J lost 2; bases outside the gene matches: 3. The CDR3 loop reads CASSVEGTGNTGELFF. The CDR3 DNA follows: TGTGCCAGCAGCGTAGAGGGGACAGGAAACACCGGGGAGCTGTTTTTT. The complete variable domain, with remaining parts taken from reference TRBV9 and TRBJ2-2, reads DSGVTQTPKHLITATGQRVTLRCSPRSGDLSVYWYQQSLDQGLQFLIQYYNGEERAKGNILERFSAQQFPDLHSELNLSSLELGDSALYFCASSVEGTGNTGELFFGEGSRLTVL.

CDR3 DNA sequence: TGCGCCAGCAGCCTGTACAGGGGGGTTAACTATGGCTACACCTTC. It is translated as CASSLYRGVNYGYTF. The V and J genes are TRBV4-3 and TRBJ1-2; TRBD1 matches 8 bases. The CDR3 runs to 15 residues. CDR1 is LGHNA, CDR2 YSLEER, per germline. V shed 4 bases and J 1 base; nucleotides not matched to a gene: 5.

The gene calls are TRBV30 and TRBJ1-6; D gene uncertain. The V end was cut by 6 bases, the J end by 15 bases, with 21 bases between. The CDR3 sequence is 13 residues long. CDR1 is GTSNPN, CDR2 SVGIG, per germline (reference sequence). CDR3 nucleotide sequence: TGTGCCTGTCAAAGAGGCGGCATAAGCGGCCTCCACTTT. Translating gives CACQRGGISGLHF. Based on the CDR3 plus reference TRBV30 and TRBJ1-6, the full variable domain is SQTIHQWPATLVQPVGSPLSLECTVEGTSNPNLYWYRQAAGRGLQLLFYSVGIGQISSEVPQNLSASRPQDRQFILSSKKLLLSDSGFYLCACQRGGISGLHFGNGTRLTVT.

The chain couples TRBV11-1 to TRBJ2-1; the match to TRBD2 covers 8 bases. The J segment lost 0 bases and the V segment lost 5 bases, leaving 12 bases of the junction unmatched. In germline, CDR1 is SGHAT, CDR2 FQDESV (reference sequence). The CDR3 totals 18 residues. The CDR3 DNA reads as TGTGCCAGCAGCGCTCTCGCGGGGGGCCTTACCTCCTACAATGAGCAGTTCTTC. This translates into CASSALAGGLTSYNEQFF.

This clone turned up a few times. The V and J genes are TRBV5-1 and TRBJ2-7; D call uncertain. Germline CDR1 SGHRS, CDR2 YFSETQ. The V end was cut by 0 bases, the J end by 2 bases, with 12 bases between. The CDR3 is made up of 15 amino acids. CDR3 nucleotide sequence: TGCGCCAGCAGCTTGGCCGGCACTAACGCCTACGAGCAGTACTTC. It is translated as CASSLAGTNAYEQYF.

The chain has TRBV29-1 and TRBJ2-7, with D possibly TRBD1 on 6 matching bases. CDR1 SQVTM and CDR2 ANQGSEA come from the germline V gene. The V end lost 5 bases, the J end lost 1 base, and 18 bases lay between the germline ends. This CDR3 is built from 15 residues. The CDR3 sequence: CSVQGEQGRSYEQYF. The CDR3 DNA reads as TGCAGCGTTCAAGGGGAACAGGGTAGATCCTACGAGCAGTACTTC.

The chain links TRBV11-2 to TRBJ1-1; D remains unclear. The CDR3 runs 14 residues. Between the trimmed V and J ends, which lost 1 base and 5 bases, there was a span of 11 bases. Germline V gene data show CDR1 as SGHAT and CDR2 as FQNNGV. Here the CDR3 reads CASSLARGNTEAFF. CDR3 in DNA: TGTGCCAGCAGCTTAGCTCGGGGTAATACTGAAGCTTTCTTT.

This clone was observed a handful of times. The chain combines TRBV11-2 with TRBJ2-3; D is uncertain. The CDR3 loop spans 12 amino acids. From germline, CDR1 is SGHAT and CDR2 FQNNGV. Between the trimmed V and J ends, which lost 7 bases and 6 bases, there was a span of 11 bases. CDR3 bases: TGTGCCAGCACCCAATCAGTGGATACGCAGTATTTT. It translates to CASTQSVDTQYF.

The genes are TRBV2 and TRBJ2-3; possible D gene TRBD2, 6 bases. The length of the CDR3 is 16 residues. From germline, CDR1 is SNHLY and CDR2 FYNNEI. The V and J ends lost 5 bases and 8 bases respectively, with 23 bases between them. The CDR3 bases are TGTGCCAGCAGTAACCGGGACTTTGGTCGGACGGTTACGCAGTATTTT. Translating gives CASSNRDFGRTVTQYF.

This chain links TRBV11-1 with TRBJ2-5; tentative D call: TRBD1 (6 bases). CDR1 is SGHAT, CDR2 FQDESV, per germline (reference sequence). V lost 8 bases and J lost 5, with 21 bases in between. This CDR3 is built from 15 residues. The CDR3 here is CASRPGTTAGETQYF. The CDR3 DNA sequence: TGTGCCAGCCGCCCCGGGACAACCGCCGGGGAGACCCAGTACTTC. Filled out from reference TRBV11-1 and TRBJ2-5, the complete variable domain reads EAEVAQSPRYKITEKSQAVAFWCDPISGHATLYWYRQILGQGPELLVQFQDESVVDDSQLPKDRFSAERLKGVDSTLKIQPAELGDSAMYLCASRPGTTAGETQYFGPGTRLLVL.

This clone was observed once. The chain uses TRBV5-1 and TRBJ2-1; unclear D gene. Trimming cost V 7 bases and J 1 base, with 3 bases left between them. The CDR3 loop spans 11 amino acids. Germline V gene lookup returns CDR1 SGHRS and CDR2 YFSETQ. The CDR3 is CASESYNEQFF. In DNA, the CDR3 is TGCGCCAGCGAGTCCTACAATGAGCAGTTCTTC.

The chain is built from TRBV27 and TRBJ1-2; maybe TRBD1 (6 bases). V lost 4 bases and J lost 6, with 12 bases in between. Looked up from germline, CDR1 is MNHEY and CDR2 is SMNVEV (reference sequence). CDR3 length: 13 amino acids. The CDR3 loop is CASSYTPGDGYTF. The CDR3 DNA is TGTGCCAGCAGTTACACCCCAGGGGATGGCTACACCTTC.

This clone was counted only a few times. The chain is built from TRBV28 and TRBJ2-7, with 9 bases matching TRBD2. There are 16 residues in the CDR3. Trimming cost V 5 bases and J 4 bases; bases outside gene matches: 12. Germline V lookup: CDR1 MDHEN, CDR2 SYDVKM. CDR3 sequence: CASSRVAGVRSYEQYF. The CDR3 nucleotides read TGTGCCAGCAGTAGGGTAGCGGGAGTTCGGAGTTACGAGCAGTACTTC. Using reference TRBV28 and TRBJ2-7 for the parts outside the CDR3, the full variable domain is DVKVTQSSRYLVKRTGEKVFLECVQDMDHENMFWYRQDPGLGLRLIYFSYDVKMKEKGDIPEGYSVSREKKERFSLILESASTNQTSMYLCASSRVAGVRSYEQYFGPGTRLTVT.